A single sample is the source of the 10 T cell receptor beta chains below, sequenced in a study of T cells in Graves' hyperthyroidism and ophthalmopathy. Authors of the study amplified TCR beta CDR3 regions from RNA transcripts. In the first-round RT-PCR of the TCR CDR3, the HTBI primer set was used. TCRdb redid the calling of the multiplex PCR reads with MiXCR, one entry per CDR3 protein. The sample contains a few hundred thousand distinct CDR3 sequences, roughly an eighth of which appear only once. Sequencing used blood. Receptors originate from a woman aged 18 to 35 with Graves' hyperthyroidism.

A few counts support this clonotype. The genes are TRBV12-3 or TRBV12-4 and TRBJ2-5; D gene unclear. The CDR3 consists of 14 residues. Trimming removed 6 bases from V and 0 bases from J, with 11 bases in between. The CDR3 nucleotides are TGTGCCAGCAGCCTAACAACGTACCAAGAGACCCAGTACTTC. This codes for CASSLTTYQETQYF.

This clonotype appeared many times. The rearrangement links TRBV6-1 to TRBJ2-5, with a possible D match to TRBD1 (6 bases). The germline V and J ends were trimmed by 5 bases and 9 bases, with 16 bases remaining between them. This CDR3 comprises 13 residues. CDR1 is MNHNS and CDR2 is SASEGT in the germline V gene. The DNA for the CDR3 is TGTGCCAGCAGTAACCAAGCCGGGACACCCCAGTACTTC. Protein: CASSNQAGTPQYF.

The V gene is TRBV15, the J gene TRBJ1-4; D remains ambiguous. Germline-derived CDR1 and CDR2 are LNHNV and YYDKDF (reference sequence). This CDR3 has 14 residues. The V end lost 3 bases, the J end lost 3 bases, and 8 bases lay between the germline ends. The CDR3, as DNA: TGTGCCACCAGCAGGGAGCGGGCTAATGAAAAACTGTTTTTT. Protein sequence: CATSRERANEKLFF. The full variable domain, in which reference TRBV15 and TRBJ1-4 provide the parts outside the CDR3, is DAMVIQNPRYQVTQFGKPVTLSCSQTLNHNVMYWYQQKSSQAPKLLFHYYDKDFNNEADTPDNFQSRRPNTSFCFLDIRSPGLGDTAMYLCATSRERANEKLFFGSGTQLSVL.

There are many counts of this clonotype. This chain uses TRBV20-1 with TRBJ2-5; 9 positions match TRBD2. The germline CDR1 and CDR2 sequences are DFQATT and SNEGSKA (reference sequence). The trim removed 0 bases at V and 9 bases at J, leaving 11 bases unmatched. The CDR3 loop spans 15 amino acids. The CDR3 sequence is CSARDSTSGQGAQYF. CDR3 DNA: TGCAGTGCTAGAGACAGTACTAGCGGGCAGGGGGCCCAGTACTTC.

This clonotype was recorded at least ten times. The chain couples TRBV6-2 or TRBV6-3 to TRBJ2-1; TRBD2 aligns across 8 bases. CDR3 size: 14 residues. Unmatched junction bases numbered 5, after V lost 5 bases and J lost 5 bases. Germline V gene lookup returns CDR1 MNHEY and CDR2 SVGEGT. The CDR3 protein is CASSQLAVNNEQFF. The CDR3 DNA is TGTGCCAGCAGTCAACTAGCGGTTAACAATGAGCAGTTCTTC.

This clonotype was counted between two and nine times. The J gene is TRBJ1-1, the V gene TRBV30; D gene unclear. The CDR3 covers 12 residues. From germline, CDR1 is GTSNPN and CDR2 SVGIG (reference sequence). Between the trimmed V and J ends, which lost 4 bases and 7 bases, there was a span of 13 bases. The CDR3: CAWNTGNGEAFF. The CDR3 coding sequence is TGTGCCTGGAACACGGGGAATGGTGAAGCTTTCTTT.

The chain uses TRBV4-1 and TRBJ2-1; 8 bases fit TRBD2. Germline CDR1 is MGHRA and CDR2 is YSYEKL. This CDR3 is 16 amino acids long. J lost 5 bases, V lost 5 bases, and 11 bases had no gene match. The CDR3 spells CASSSPAGGAHNEQFF. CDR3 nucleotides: TGCGCCAGCAGCTCCCCGGCGGGGGGAGCCCACAATGAGCAGTTCTTC.

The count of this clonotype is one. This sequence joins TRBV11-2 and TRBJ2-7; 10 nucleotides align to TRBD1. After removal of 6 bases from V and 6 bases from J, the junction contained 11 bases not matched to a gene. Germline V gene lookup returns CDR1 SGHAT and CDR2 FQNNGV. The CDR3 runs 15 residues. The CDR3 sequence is CASSPHPGQGTEQYV. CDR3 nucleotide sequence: TGTGCCAGCAGTCCCCACCCGGGACAGGGGACCGAGCAGTACGTC.

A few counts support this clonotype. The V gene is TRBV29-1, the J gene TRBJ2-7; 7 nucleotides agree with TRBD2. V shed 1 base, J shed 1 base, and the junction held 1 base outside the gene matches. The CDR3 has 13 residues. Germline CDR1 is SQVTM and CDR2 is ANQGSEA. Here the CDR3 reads CSVEGLASYEQYF. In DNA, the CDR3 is TGCAGCGTTGAAGGACTAGCATCCTACGAGCAGTACTTC.

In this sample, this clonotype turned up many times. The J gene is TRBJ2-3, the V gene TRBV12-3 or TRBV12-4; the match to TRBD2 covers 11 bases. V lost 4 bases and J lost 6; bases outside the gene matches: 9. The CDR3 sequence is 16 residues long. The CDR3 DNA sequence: TGTGCCAGCAGTTGGAGACTAGCGGGATGGTCGGATACGCAGTATTTT. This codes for CASSWRLAGWSDTQYF.